The rows below give T cell receptor beta chains drawn from one sample of a study of T cells after yellow fever vaccination. Via MiXCR, TCRdb re-called the 5' RACE reads, giving one row per CDR3 protein. The profile shows around 30,000 distinct CDR3 sequences, about 10% of them singletons. Specimen: PBMCs, either bulk or a sorted T-cell subset (CD4+, CD8+, memory, or dextramer-sorted; not recorded which), collected more than 13 days after the first yellow fever vaccination. The receptors derive from a man aged 18 to 30 who received the YFV17D yellow fever vaccine. CDR3s include the opening cysteine and the closing phenylalanine or tryptophan.

v_gene | CDR3aa
TRBV27 | CASSPGTGNGYTF
TRBV13 | CASLSGSTPYEQYF
TRBV12-3/TRBV12-4 | CASMFTSGGPTQYF
TRBV20-1 | CSDKTGVEGYTF
TRBV11-2 | CASSFGGSGTSNTGELFF
TRBV7-3 | CASSSRQGRINEQFF
TRBV10-3 | CAIRSTALEPQHF
TRBV3-1 | CATSQGPDGGSGYTF
TRBV3-1 | CASSPQGFSQPQHF
TRBV5-1 | CASSLEARITYNEQFF
TRBV24-1 | CATSDFGGETQYF
TRBV5-1 | CASSTGQGSSSYNEQFF
TRBV18 | CASSPGLDSPLHF
TRBV2 | CASSAGTRATDTQYF
TRBV6-1 | CASSRDREETQYF
TRBV12-3/TRBV12-4 | CASTFGGPQETQYF
TRBV5-1 | CASSLFYGGTEAFF
TRBV4-3 | CASSRGAADTQYF
TRBV5-6 | CASSLMPSGGGNEQFF
TRBV7-2 | CASSSQLRAGGGTQYF
TRBV7-3 | CASSPGRADSSYNEQFF
TRBV6-1 | CASSGGGRTYNEQFF
TRBV20-1 | CSAYLAGFNEQFF
TRBV7-2 | CASSLAPGAVGYTF
TRBV4-1 | CASSSGERFTDTQYF
TRBV7-3 | CASSTRRLLPRGNSYNEQFF
TRBV19 | CASSMDRASTDTQYF
TRBV4-3 | CASSQEDSSQPQHF
TRBV6-2/TRBV6-3 | CAKTSGGISYNEQFF
TRBV7-8 | CASSLGGGALETQYF
TRBV9 | CASSLRGGGYGYTF
TRBV6-2/TRBV6-3 | CASTSSPGTGIRVYEQYF
TRBV5-1 | CASSGVGQNIQYF
TRBV4-3 | CASSQELAGGTDTQYF
TRBV4-1 | CASSQKAVQQPQHF
TRBV5-1 | CASSLQGANYGYTF
TRBV29-1 | CSVGLKGVTVYGYTF
TRBV7-6 | CASSLGASQDTQYF
TRBV5-4 | CASSLGGGTDTQYF